Below, 12 T cell receptor beta chains from the same sample are listed, as sequenced in a study of blood T cell repertoires in COVID-19. Sequencing was performed with immunoSEQ multiplex PCR; in TCRdb, only in-frame clones are kept and a portion is missing. The sample lists 90,000 to 120,000 clones, 65% to 80% occurring once. Sequencing was carried out using peripheral blood. The receptors stem from a man in his 70s with acute or convalescent COVID-19.

This chain uses TRBV9 with TRBJ2-7, with TRBD1 identical over 9 bases. Germline V gene data show CDR1 as SGDLS and CDR2 as YYNGEE. V was pared by 0 bases and J by 0 bases, with 10 bases of the junction left unmatched. This CDR3 has 18 residues. The CDR3 protein is CASSVATTRDRASYEQYF. CDR3 in DNA: TGTGCCAGCAGCGTAGCTACAACCCGGGACAGGGCCTCCTACGAGCAGTACTTC.

The V and J genes are TRBV9 and TRBJ2-2; 9 bases map to TRBD1. The germline V gene has CDR1 SGDLS and CDR2 YYNGEE. The CDR3 spans 15 residues. Trimming removed 3 bases from V and 6 bases from J; junction bases left unmatched: 6. CDR3 coding DNA: TGTGCCAGCAGCGCAACAGGGGGCATGGCCGGGGAGCTGTTTTTT. It codes for CASSATGGMAGELFF.

The CDR3 sequence is CASRSGGVADTQYF. The CDR3, as DNA: TGCGCCAGCCGTAGCGGGGGGGTAGCAGATACGCAGTATTTT. The rearrangement links TRBV5-1 to TRBJ2-3; 11 bases match TRBD2. This CDR3 has 14 amino acids. V was pared by 7 bases and J by 4 bases, with 5 bases of the junction left unmatched. Germline lookup yields CDR1 SGHRS and CDR2 YFSETQ.

This clone is medium-sized. V and J are TRBV27 and TRBJ2-5; 10 positions agree with TRBD2. Trimming cost V 5 bases and J 3 bases; bases outside gene matches: 15. Per the germline V gene, CDR1 is MNHEY and CDR2 is SMNVEV (reference sequence). CDR3 length: 18 amino acids. CDR3 bases: TGTGCCAGCAGTCCCTTGTCCGGACTAGCGGATCGAAAAGAGACCCAGTACTTC. Translation: CASSPLSGLADRKETQYF.

Here the CDR3 reads CASQPGTASYEQYF. As DNA, the CDR3 is TGTGCCAGTCAGCCCGGGACAGCCTCCTACGAGCAGTACTTC. This chain links TRBV19 with TRBJ2-7; 7 nucleotides match TRBD1. CDR1 LNHDA and CDR2 SQIVND come from the germline V gene (reference sequence). The CDR3 is made up of 14 amino acids. Trimming removed 8 bases from V and 0 bases from J; junction bases left unmatched: 7.

J is TRBJ1-1 and V is TRBV9; the D gene is possibly TRBD1 (5 bases). Trimming took 0 bases from V and 3 from J, leaving 6 bases between them. Germline V gene data show CDR1 as SGDLS and CDR2 as YYNGEE. The CDR3 loop spans 13 amino acids. The CDR3 loop reads CASSVVGDTEAFF. The CDR3 DNA follows: TGTGCCAGCAGCGTAGTAGGGGACACTGAAGCTTTCTTT.

This clone was counted once. J is TRBJ2-5 and V is TRBV18, with a weak D call TRBD2 (5 bases). CDR1 is KGHSH and CDR2 is LQKENI in the germline V gene. The germline V and J ends were trimmed by 6 bases and 8 bases, with 19 bases remaining between them. The CDR3 has 14 residues. CDR3 sequence (DNA): TGTGCCAGCTCTAGGGAGACTCAAGAGGGAACCCAGTACTTC. It codes for CASSRETQEGTQYF.

The V and J genes are TRBV18 and TRBJ1-6, with 11 bases matching TRBD1. Losses at the gene ends were 8 bases for V and 8 bases for J; bases not matched to a gene: 8. This CDR3 spans 15 amino acids. Germline V gene lookup returns CDR1 KGHSH and CDR2 LQKENI. The CDR3 DNA is TGTGCCAGCCGAGGGACAGGGGGTGCCGATTCACCCCTCCACTTT. This sequence encodes CASRGTGGADSPLHF.

V usage is TRBV2 and J usage is TRBJ2-5, with 12 bases fitting TRBD2. CDR1 and CDR2 from the germline V gene are SNHLY and FYNNEI. CDR3 length equals 17 residues. Trimming took 5 bases from V and 3 from J; bases not matched to a gene: 10. The DNA for the CDR3 is TGTGCCAGCAGTACTGGTCTAGCGGGGGGGCAGAAAGAGACCCAGTACTTC. This translates into CASSTGLAGGQKETQYF.

This clone was seen only a few times. The V call is TRBV19, the J call TRBJ1-3; D is perhaps TRBD1 (5 bases). The CDR3 sequence is 15 residues long. Germline V gene lookup returns CDR1 LNHDA and CDR2 SQIVND (reference sequence). This CDR3 is CAPLGPGLTGNTIYF. In DNA form, the CDR3 reads TGTGCTCCATTAGGACCGGGACTGACGGGCAACACCATATATTTT. Based on the CDR3 plus reference TRBV19 and TRBJ1-3, the full variable domain is DGGITQSPKYLFRKEGQNVTLSCEQNLNHDAMYWYRQDPGQGLRLIYYSQIVNDFQKGDIAEGYSVSREKKESFPLTVTSAQKNPTAFYLCAPLGPGLTGNTIYFGEGSWLTVV.

This clone was picked up one time. The chain links TRBV2 to TRBJ2-3; TRBD2 aligns across 10 bases. The J segment lost 3 bases and the V segment lost 7 bases, leaving 7 bases of the junction unmatched. The V gene's germline CDR1 is SNHLY and CDR2 FYNNEI. The CDR3 runs to 15 residues. The CDR3 nucleotides are TGTGCCAGCATTTTCGGGACTAGCGTTACAGATACGCAGTATTTT. Protein product: CASIFGTSVTDTQYF.

In this sample, this clone turned up once. The chain employs TRBV3-1 (or the pseudogene TRBV3-2) and TRBJ2-5, with 8 bases fitting TRBD2. The CDR3 totals 16 residues. Germline V gene data show CDR1 as LGHDT and CDR2 as YNNKEL (reference sequence). V lost 6 bases, J lost 0 bases, and 9 bases stayed unmatched. The CDR3: CASSPAAGGNQETQYF. The CDR3, as DNA: TGTGCCAGCAGTCCAGCTGCGGGGGGCAACCAAGAGACCCAGTACTTC.